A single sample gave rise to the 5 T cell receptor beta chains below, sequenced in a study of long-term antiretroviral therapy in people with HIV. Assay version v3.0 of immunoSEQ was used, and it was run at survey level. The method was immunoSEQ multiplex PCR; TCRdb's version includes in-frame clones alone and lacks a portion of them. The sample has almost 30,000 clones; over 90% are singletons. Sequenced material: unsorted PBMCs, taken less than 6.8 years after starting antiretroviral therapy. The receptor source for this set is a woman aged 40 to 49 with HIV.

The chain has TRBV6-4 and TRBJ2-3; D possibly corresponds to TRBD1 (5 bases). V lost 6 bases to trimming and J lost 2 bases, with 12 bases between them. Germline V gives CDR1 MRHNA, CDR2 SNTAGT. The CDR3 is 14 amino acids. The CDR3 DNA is TGTGCCAGCAGCCAAGAGACAGACACAGATACGCAGTATTTT. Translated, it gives CASSQETDTDTQYF.

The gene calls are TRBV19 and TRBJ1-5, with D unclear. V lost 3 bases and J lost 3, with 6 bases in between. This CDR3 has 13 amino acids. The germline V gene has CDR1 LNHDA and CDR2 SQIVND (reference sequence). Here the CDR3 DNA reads TGTGCCAGTAGTATGGTTGTCAATCAGCCCCAGCATTTT. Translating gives CASSMVVNQPQHF. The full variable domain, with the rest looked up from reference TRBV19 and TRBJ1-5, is DGGITQSPKYLFRKEGQNVTLSCEQNLNHDAMYWYRQDPGQGLRLIYYSQIVNDFQKGDIAEGYSVSREKKESFPLTVTSAQKNPTAFYLCASSMVVNQPQHFGDGTRLSIL.

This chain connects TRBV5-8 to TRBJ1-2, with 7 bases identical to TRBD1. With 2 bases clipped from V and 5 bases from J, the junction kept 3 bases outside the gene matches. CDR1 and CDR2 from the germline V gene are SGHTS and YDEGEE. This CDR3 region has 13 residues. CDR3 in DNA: TGTGCCAGCAGCTTCGCAGGGGGGTATGGCTACACCTTC. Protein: CASSFAGGYGYTF.

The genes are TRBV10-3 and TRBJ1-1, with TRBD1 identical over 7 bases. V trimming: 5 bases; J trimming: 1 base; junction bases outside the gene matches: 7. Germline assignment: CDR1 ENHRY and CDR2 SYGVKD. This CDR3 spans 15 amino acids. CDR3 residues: CAISTRQGPNTEAFF. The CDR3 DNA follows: TGTGCCATCAGTACCCGACAGGGCCCGAACACTGAAGCTTTCTTT.

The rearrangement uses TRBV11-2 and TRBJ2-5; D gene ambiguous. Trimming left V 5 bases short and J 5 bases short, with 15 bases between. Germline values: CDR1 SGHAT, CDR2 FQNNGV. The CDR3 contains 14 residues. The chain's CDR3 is CASSAGAKQETQYF. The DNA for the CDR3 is TGTGCCAGCAGCGCTGGTGCCAAGCAGGAGACCCAGTACTTC.